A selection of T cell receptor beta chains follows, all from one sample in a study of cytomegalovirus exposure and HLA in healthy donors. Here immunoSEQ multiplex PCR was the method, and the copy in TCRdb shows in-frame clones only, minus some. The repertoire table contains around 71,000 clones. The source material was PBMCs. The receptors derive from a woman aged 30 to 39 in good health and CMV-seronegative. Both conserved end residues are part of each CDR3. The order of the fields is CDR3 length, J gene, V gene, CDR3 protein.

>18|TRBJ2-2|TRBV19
CASSWEGLAGANTGELFF
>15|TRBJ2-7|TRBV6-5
CASSYAVGSSYEQYF
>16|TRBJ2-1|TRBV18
CASSPPNRGPYNEQFF
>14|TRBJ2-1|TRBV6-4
CASSDGTGGNEQFF
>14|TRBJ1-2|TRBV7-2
CASSSQGGNYGYTF
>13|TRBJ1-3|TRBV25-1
CASSLGEPNTIYF
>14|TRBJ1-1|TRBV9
CASSVLTPGTEAFF
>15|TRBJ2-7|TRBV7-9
CASSLNPGQFYEQYF
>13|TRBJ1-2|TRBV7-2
CASSVGTVYGYTF
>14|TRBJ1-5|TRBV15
CATSRVVGVEPQHF
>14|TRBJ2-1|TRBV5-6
CASSETGRGNEQFF
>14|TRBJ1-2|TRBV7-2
CASSSRGLNYGYTF
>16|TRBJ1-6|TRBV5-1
CASSIQTGLIESPLHF
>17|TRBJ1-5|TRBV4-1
CASSQEVPGGLNQPQHF
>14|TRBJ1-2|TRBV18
CASSPPGQLDGYTF
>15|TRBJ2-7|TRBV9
CASSQGQGASYEQYF
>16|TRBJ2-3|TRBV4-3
CASSQGDRGLADTQYF
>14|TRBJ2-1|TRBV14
CASRQRQGNNEQFF
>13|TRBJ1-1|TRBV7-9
CASSLSGRTEAFF
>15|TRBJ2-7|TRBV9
CASSRRQAPPNEQYF
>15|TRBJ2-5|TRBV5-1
CASRRHLPPEETQYF
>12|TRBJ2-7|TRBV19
CASSGGAYEQYF
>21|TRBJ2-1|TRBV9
CASSVESTSGWWGSSYNEQFF
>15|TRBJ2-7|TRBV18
CASSRTSGPAYEQYF
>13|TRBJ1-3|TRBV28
CASSILSGNTIYF
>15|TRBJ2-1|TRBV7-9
CASSRTSGNYNEQFF
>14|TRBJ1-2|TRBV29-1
CSAIRHSTGYGYTF
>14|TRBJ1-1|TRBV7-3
CASSPRAGNTEAFF
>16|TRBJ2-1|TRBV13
CASSFRGSGRGVEQFF
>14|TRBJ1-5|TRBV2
CASGEDRGNQPQHF
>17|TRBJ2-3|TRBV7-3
CASSLIPGLSITDTQYF
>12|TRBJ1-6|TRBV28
CASAGPESPLHF
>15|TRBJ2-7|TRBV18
CASSPLSGGVGEQYF
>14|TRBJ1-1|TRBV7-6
CASSLQGMNTEAFF
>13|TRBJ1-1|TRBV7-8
CASSLSGDTEAFF
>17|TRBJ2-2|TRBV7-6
CASSPTGRSSRIGELFF
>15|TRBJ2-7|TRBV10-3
CAISESTGSSYEQYF
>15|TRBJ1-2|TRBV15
CATSRDRDPGYGYTF
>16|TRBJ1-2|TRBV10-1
CASSDGTGGANYGYTF
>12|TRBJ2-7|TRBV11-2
CASSSDSYEQYF
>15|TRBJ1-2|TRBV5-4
CASSLTPSPNYGYTF
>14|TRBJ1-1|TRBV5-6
CASSFLDWNTEAFF
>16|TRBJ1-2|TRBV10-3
CAISESGDRDLYGYTF
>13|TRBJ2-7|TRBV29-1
CSVDSDNSYEQYF
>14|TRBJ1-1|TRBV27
CARCPREGNTEAFF
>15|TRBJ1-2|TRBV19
CASRRDRGNNYGYTF
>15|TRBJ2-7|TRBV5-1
CASSIVGDAGNEQYF
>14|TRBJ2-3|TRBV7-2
CASSMTRDTDTQYF
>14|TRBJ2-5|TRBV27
CASDFGTRGETQYF
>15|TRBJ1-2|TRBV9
CASSVRQQGAFGYTF
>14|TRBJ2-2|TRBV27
CASSLRGNTGELFF
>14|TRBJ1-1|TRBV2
CASIRGRDGTEAFF
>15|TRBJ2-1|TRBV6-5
CATTGQGDSYNEQFF
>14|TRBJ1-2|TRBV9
CASSVGQGDYGYTF
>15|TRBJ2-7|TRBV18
CASRPPAGGRHEQYF
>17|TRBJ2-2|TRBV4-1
CASSQDLMLGNTGELFF
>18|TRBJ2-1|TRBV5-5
CASIRGLAGGHSYNEQFF
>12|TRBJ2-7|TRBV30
CAWNSGNYEQYF
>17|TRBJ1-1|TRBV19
CASSIAGGSLMNTEAFF
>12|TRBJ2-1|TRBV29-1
CSVAPLDGGLFF